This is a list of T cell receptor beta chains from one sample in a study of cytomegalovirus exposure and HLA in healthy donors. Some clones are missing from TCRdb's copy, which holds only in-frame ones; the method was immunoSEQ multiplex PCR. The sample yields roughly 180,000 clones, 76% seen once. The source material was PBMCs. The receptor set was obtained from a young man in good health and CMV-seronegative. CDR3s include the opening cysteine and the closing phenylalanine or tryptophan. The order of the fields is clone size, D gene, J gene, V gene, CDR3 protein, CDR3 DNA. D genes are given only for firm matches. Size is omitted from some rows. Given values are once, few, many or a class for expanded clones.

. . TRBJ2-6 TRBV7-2 CASSKEGSGANVLTF TGTGCCAGCAGCAAAGAGGGCTCTGGGGCCAACGTCCTGACTTTC
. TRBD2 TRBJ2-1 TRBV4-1 CASSQEERRGGHNEQFF TGCGCCAGCAGCCAAGAGGAGAGGCGGGGGGGCCACAATGAGCAGTTCTTC
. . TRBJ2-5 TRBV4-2 CASSQDGTGEETQYF TGTGCCAGCAGCCAAGATGGTACAGGTGAGGAGACCCAGTACTTC
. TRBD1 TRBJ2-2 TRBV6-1 CASSGLGTGVNTGELFF TGTGCCAGCAGTGGTCTTGGGACAGGGGTAAACACCGGGGAGCTGTTTTTT
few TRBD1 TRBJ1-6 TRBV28 CASRQGAQNSPLHF TGTGCCAGCAGACAGGGGGCGCAGAATTCACCCCTCCACTTT
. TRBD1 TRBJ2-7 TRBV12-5 CASGLAPRTPGQGEQYF TGTGCTAGTGGTTTGGCCCCACGCACCCCGGGACAGGGCGAGCAGTACTTC
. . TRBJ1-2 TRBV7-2 CASLPQGGNYGYTF TGTGCCAGCCTCCCACAAGGCGGTAACTATGGCTACACCTTC
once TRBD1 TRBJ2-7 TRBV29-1 CSVGTGDLYEQYF TGCAGCGTCGGGACAGGGGACCTCTACGAGCAGTACTTC
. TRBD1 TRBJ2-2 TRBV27 CASSPDRVAGELFF TGTGCCAGCAGTCCCGACAGGGTCGCCGGGGAGCTGTTTTTT
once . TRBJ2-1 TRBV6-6 CASSYSSLANEQFF TGTGCCAGCAGTTACTCGAGCCTAGCCAATGAGCAGTTCTTC
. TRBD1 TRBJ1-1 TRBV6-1 CASSSRETGPTEAFF TGTGCCAGCAGTTCTCGAGAGACAGGGCCTACTGAAGCTTTCTTT
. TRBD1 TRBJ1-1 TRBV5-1 CASSTDRAYTEAFF TGCGCCAGCAGCACGGACAGGGCATACACTGAAGCTTTCTTT
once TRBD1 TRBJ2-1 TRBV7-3 CASSQDRGLGYNEQFF TGTGCCAGCAGCCAGGACAGGGGATTGGGTTACAATGAGCAGTTCTTC
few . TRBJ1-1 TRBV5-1 CASSLEAGGPTEAFF TGCGCCAGCAGCTTGGAAGCTGGGGGCCCCACTGAAGCTTTCTTT
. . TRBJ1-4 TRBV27 CASGLSGEKLFF TGTGCCAGCGGACTGTCCGGGGAAAAACTGTTTTTT
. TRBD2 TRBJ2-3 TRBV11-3 CASSSRHSGGAYTQYF TGTGCCAGCAGCTCCAGACATAGCGGGGGGGCTTATACGCAGTATTTT
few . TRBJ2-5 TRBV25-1 CASSESVGQETQYF TGTGCCAGCAGTGAATCGGTCGGCCAAGAGACCCAGTACTTC
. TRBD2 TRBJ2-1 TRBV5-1 CASSTSGINNEQFF TGCGCCAGCAGCACTAGCGGGATTAACAATGAGCAGTTCTTC
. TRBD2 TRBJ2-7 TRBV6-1 CASSERLAGFYEQYF TGTGCCAGCAGTGAAAGGCTAGCGGGATTCTACGAGCAGTACTTC
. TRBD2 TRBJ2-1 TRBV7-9 CASSPRTLAGRTYNEQFF TGTGCCAGCAGCCCGAGGACACTAGCGGGGCGAACTTACAATGAGCAGTTCTTC
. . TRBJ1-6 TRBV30 CAWSVARVDSPLHF TGTGCCTGGAGTGTAGCCAGGGTGGATTCACCCCTCCACTTT
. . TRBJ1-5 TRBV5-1 CASSVDADQPQHF TGCGCCAGCAGCGTGGATGCGGATCAGCCCCAGCATTTT
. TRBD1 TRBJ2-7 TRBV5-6 CASSFGTGLYEQYF TGTGCCAGCAGCTTCGGGACAGGGCTCTACGAGCAGTACTTC
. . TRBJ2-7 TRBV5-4 CASSLNVVSEQYF TGTGCCAGCAGCTTAAACGTAGTATCCGAGCAGTACTTC
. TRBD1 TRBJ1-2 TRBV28 CASSWGLGQGPYGYTF TGTGCCAGCAGTTGGGGACTGGGACAGGGCCCCTATGGCTACACCTTC
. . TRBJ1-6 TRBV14 CASSQTGYNSPLHF TGTGCCAGCAGCCAGACCGGGTATAATTCACCCCTCCACTTT
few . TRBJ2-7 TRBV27 CASSLTPEGLYEQYF TGTGCCAGCAGTTTAACCCCGGAGGGTCTCTACGAGCAGTACTTC
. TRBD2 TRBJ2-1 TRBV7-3 CASSARAVAGPVHNEQFF TGTGCCAGCAGCGCCAGGGCGGTAGCGGGCCCAGTTCACAATGAGCAGTTCTTC
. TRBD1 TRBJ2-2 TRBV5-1 CASAGTGDTGELFF TGCGCCAGCGCTGGGACAGGGGACACCGGGGAGCTGTTTTTT
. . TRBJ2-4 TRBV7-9 CASSLGASNIQYF TGTGCCAGCAGCTTAGGGGCCTCAAACATTCAGTACTTC